A selection of T cell receptor beta chains follows, all from one sample in a study of blood T cell repertoires in COVID-19. Only in-frame clones appear in the TCRdb table, and some are missing; sequencing was by immunoSEQ multiplex PCR. The repertoire holds over 150,000 clones, with 75% to 90% as singletons. Specimen: peripheral blood. These receptors were collected from a woman in her thirties or forties with COVID-19, enrolled during active disease. The CDR3 runs from the conserved cysteine through the conserved F or W. The D gene is left open where the match is weak. Only some rows state a clone size, as once, few, many or a class for expanded clones.

TRBJ2-2 | NA | NA | TRBV21-1 | CASTRDRGPNTGELFF | TGTGCCAGCACCCGGGACAGGGGCCCTAACACCGGGGAGCTGTTTTTT
TRBJ1-1 | NA | NA | TRBV7-8 | CASSLAGSGRNVFEAFF | TGTGCCAGCAGCTTAGCAGGGAGCGGGAGGAATGTCTTTGAAGCTTTCTTT
TRBJ2-7 | NA | NA | TRBV29-1 | CSVRTGTLGVTYEQYF | TGCAGCGTGAGAACCGGGACACTCGGCGTGACCTACGAGCAGTACTTC
TRBJ2-5 | TRBD1 | NA | TRBV6-6 | CASSRGQGETQYF | TGTGCCAGCAGTCGTGGACAGGGCGAGACCCAGTACTTC
TRBJ2-1 | TRBD2 | NA | TRBV7-9 | CASSPQTSGVQGEQFF | TGTGCCAGCAGCCCACAGACTAGCGGGGTCCAGGGTGAGCAGTTCTTC
TRBJ2-7 | NA | NA | TRBV5-4 | CASSSKGAYEQYF | TGTGCCAGCAGCTCTAAGGGGGCCTACGAGCAGTACTTC
TRBJ2-7 | NA | NA | TRBV11-2 | CASSLKASGSAGSGYEQYF | TGTGCCAGCAGCTTAAAGGCGTCAGGTAGCGCGGGGAGCGGTTACGAGCAGTACTTC
TRBJ1-2 | TRBD1 | NA | TRBV5-4 | CAGFERDRANYGYTF | TGTGCCGGGTTCGAGCGCGACAGGGCTAACTATGGCTACACCTTC
TRBJ1-1 | TRBD1 | NA | TRBV5-6 | CASSYDRVLPEAFF | TGTGCCAGCAGCTATGACAGGGTCCTCCCTGAAGCTTTCTTT
TRBJ1-5 | NA | NA | TRBV28 | CASSFPGGNQPQHF | TGTGCCAGCAGTTTCCCCGGGGGCAATCAGCCCCAGCATTTT
TRBJ1-1 | NA | NA | TRBV5-4 | CASSLVPGYTGVEAFF | TGTGCCAGCAGCTTGGTGCCAGGGTATACCGGTGTTGAAGCTTTCTTT
TRBJ1-3 | NA | NA | TRBV5-1 | CASSLGAFPPATGAIYF | TGCGCCAGCAGCTTGGGAGCTTTCCCCCCAGCTACGGGAGCTATATATTTT
TRBJ1-6 | TRBD1 | NA | TRBV29-1 | CSVGDSPNSPLHF | TGCAGCGTCGGGGACAGCCCCAATTCACCCCTCCACTTT
TRBJ1-6 | NA | once | TRBV6-1 | CASRAGGSYNSPLHF | TGTGCCAGCAGGGCCGGAGGATCCTATAATTCACCCCTCCACTTT
TRBJ2-1 | NA | once | TRBV7-2 | CASSQGHYNEQFF | TGTGCCAGCAGCCAGGGTCATTACAATGAGCAGTTCTTC
TRBJ1-2 | NA | NA | TRBV29-1 | CSVAGRGGYTF | TGCAGCGTTGCAGGGCGAGGTGGCTACACCTTC
TRBJ1-2 | NA | NA | TRBV6-6 | CASSYPIPVDYGYTF | TGTGCCAGCAGTTACCCCATTCCGGTCGACTATGGCTACACCTTC
TRBJ1-5 | NA | NA | TRBV6-5 | CASSLQGNSNQPQHF | TGTGCCAGCAGTCTGCAGGGGAATAGCAATCAGCCCCAGCATTTT
TRBJ2-7 | NA | NA | TRBV5-1 | CASSLVQGKVDYEQYF | TGCGCCAGCAGCTTGGTCCAGGGGAAGGTGGACTACGAGCAGTACTTC
TRBJ2-1 | TRBD2 | NA | TRBV5-1 | CASSPVSGGQFF | TGCGCCAGCAGCCCGGTCTCGGGGGGTCAGTTCTTC
TRBJ2-7 | TRBD1 | NA | TRBV18 | CASSPDRVSSYEQYF | TGTGCCAGCTCACCAGACAGGGTCAGCTCCTACGAGCAGTACTTC
TRBJ2-7 | TRBD2 | few | TRBV29-1 | CSVESSGTYEQYF | TGCAGCGTTGAATCTAGCGGGACCTACGAGCAGTACTTC
TRBJ1-2 | NA | NA | TRBV10-2 | CASSGGGAGMFYGYTF | TGCGCCAGCAGTGGGGGAGGGGCAGGAATGTTTTATGGCTACACCTTC
TRBJ1-1 | NA | NA | TRBV19 | CASSIDDRGFRLSNTEAFF | TGTGCCAGTAGTATTGATGATAGGGGCTTTCGATTGTCGAACACTGAAGCTTTCTTT
TRBJ2-2 | TRBD2 | NA | TRBV28 | CASSQLAGVSGELFF | TGTGCCAGCAGTCAACTAGCGGGAGTCTCCGGGGAGCTGTTTTTT
TRBJ1-2 | NA | NA | TRBV4-1 | CASSQDTGNGYTF | TGCGCCAGCAGCCAAGATACGGGGAATGGCTACACCTTC
TRBJ1-1 | NA | NA | TRBV6-1 | CASSERDNTEAFF | TGTGCCAGCAGTGAACGCGATAACACTGAAGCTTTCTTT